This T cell receptor (beta chain) was observed in a study of blood T cell repertoires in COVID-19. The wider study: T cells, B-cell-depleted T cells, or PBMCs supplied cDNA or gDNA.

Assay: immunoSEQ multiplex PCR; the TCRdb copy retains only in-frame clones and omits some. Of about 210,000 clones in the sample, 60% to 85% were seen once. The CDR3 loop spans 14 amino acids. Germline CDR1 and CDR2: ENHRY and SYGVKD. Losses at the gene ends were 6 bases for V and 7 bases for J; bases not matched to a gene: 7. The chain carries TRBV10-3 and TRBJ2-1, with 9 nucleotides matching TRBD2. The clonotype originates from a woman aged 70 to 79 with acute or convalescent COVID-19. Sequencing input: peripheral blood. In nucleotides, the CDR3 is TGTGCCATCAGCCCGGGACTAGCTGTGAATGAGCAGTTCTTC. This gives the protein CAISPGLAVNEQFF.